Presented here are 23 T cell receptor beta chains from one specimen sequenced in a study of blood T cell repertoires in COVID-19. The repertoire was sequenced with immunoSEQ multiplex PCR; TCRdb's copy has only in-frame clones and lacks some. This sample yields more than 55,000 clones, of which around 90% are seen a single time; about 4.5% belongs to the top ten. Material: peripheral blood. These receptors originate from a man aged 55 to 69 with acute or convalescent COVID-19.

The genes are TRBV19 and TRBJ1-5; D is uncertain. The CDR3 length is 13 residues. Germline V gives CDR1 LNHDA, CDR2 SQIVND (reference sequence). The V end was cut by 3 bases, the J end by 8 bases, with 11 bases between. In nucleotides, the CDR3 is TGTGCCAGTAGTATCGGTGAACGGGAGCCCCAGCATTTT. It translates to CASSIGEREPQHF. The entire variable domain, with the rest obtained from reference TRBV19 and TRBJ1-5, is as follows: DGGITQSPKYLFRKEGQNVTLSCEQNLNHDAMYWYRQDPGQGLRLIYYSQIVNDFQKGDIAEGYSVSREKKESFPLTVTSAQKNPTAFYLCASSIGEREPQHFGDGTRLSIL.

This chain joins TRBV24-1 and TRBJ1-2, with D possibly matching TRBD1 (5 bases). In germline, CDR1 is KGHDR, CDR2 SFDVKD. V lost 5 bases and J 1 base, leaving 10 bases between the germline ends. The length of the CDR3 is 14 residues. DNA for the CDR3: TGTGCCACCAGTGGGGGGGGGAATAACTATGGCTACACCTTC. It specifies CATSGGGNNYGYTF.

CDR3 DNA: TGTGCCAGCAGCTTAGCGGTGGACTTCGCTAGACCGGCGACCCAGTACTTC. The encoded protein is CASSLAVDFARPATQYF. The chain carries TRBV7-2 and TRBJ2-5; weak D call: TRBD2 (5 bases). Trimming shortened V by 0 bases and J by 7 bases, and 21 bases separated the two germline ends. Germline V gene sequence: CDR1 SGHTA, CDR2 FQGNSA. The CDR3 spans 17 residues.

The rearrangement links TRBV27 to TRBJ2-7; 10 bases match TRBD1. The CDR3 covers 17 residues. J lost 3 bases, V lost 5 bases, and 13 bases had no gene match. The germline V gene has CDR1 MNHEY and CDR2 SMNVEV (reference sequence). Here the CDR3 reads CASSPTRDRGYLYEQYF. The CDR3 coding sequence is TGTGCCAGCAGTCCCACCCGGGACAGGGGCTACCTCTACGAGCAGTACTTC.

The genes are TRBV5-1 and TRBJ2-7, with D tentatively TRBD1 (6 bases). Looked up from germline, CDR1 is SGHRS and CDR2 is YFSETQ. Trimming removed 2 bases from V and 6 bases from J, with 12 bases in between. The CDR3 extends over 13 amino acids. CDR3 in amino acids: CASSFAYRVEQYF. CDR3 nucleotides: TGCGCCAGCAGCTTCGCCTACAGGGTCGAGCAGTACTTC.

This chain uses TRBV5-1 with TRBJ2-3; TRBD2 is a possible D gene (5 bases). The CDR3 totals 16 residues. The germline V gene encodes CDR1 SGHRS and CDR2 YFSETQ. Trimming removed 0 bases at V and 0 bases at J, with 11 bases between. The CDR3 region has the DNA TGCGCCAGCAGCTTGGGGGCTAGCACTAGCACAGATACGCAGTATTTT. Residues: CASSLGASTSTDTQYF. Full variable domain (rest looked up from reference TRBV5-1 and TRBJ2-3): KAGVTQTPRYLIKTRGQQVTLSCSPISGHRSVSWYQQTPGQGLQFLFEYFSETQRNKGNFPGRFSGRQFSNSRSEMNVSTLELGDSALYLCASSLGASTSTDTQYFGPGTRLTVL.

The chain couples TRBV30 to TRBJ1-6, with a possible D match to TRBD1 (6 bases). CDR3 length equals 17 residues. CDR1 and CDR2 (germline): GTSNPN, SVGIG (reference sequence). Trimming shortened V by 1 base and J by 9 bases, and 22 bases separated the two germline ends. The CDR3 here is CAWSGKQGIEGGSPLHF. DNA of the CDR3: TGTGCCTGGAGTGGTAAACAGGGCATCGAAGGTGGTTCACCCCTCCACTTT.

The chain links TRBV5-1 to TRBJ2-7, with 8 bases lining up with TRBD1. J was trimmed by 0 bases and V by 4 bases; bases with no gene match: 3. There are 14 residues in the CDR3. CDR1 is SGHRS and CDR2 is YFSETQ in the germline V gene. The CDR3 nucleotides are TGCGCCAGCAGCCCGACAGGGGACTCCTACGAGCAGTACTTC. It yields the protein CASSPTGDSYEQYF.

The chain recombines TRBV2 with TRBJ2-6; TRBD1 might be the D (6 bases). The V end lost 10 bases, the J end lost 0 bases, and 13 bases lay between the germline ends. The CDR3 consists of 15 residues. From germline, CDR1 is SNHLY and CDR2 FYNNEI. CDR3 bases: TGTGCCACCCCACAGGGCGGCTCTGGGGCCAACGTCCTGACTTTC. Its translation is CATPQGGSGANVLTF.

V and J are TRBV27 and TRBJ2-7; 7 bases align to TRBD1. Germline V gives CDR1 MNHEY, CDR2 SMNVEV (reference sequence). The CDR3 extends over 17 amino acids. The junction had 12 bases not matched to a gene; V was cut back by 2 bases and J by 2 bases. CDR3 sequence reads: CASSLQQGSLLPYEQYF. The DNA of the CDR3 is TGTGCCAGCAGTTTACAACAGGGGTCCCTCCTGCCCTACGAGCAGTACTTC.

The rearrangement links TRBV6-5 to TRBJ2-1, with 9 bases identical to TRBD2. This CDR3 has 14 residues. Per germline, CDR1 MNHEY and CDR2 SVGAGI. Germline trimming cut 6 bases from V and 8 bases from J; bases unmatched to any gene: 8. The CDR3 DNA reads TGTGCCAGCAGATCCGGGACTAGCCTCGATGAGCAGTTCTTC. This encodes CASRSGTSLDEQFF.

The chain has TRBV18 and TRBJ2-7, with 7 bases that match TRBD2. This CDR3 region has 13 residues. Looked up from germline, CDR1 is KGHSH and CDR2 is LQKENI. The V segment lost 0 bases and the J segment 6 bases; nucleotides outside the gene matches: 2. The CDR3 bases are TGTGCCAGCTCACCACCGGGAGGGATCGAGCAGTACTTC. Residues: CASSPPGGIEQYF.

This clone came up a few times. This rearrangement joins TRBV19 to TRBJ2-7; no definite D call. This CDR3 is 14 amino acids long. V lost 6 bases, J lost 0 bases, and 12 bases lay in between. Germline lookup yields CDR1 LNHDA and CDR2 SQIVND (reference sequence). This CDR3 reads CASRSSGRSYEQYF. In DNA, the CDR3 is TGTGCCAGTAGATCCTCTGGGCGCTCCTACGAGCAGTACTTC.

V and J are TRBV5-1 and TRBJ2-5, with 10 bases fitting TRBD1. V lost 4 bases and J lost 3; bases outside the gene matches: 3. CDR1 SGHRS and CDR2 YFSETQ come from the germline V gene. The CDR3 covers 14 residues. The CDR3 here is CASSRGTGEETQYF. For the CDR3, the DNA is TGCGCCAGCAGCCGTGGGACAGGGGAAGAGACCCAGTACTTC.

This clone has just a few counts. This sequence joins TRBV5-1 and TRBJ1-4; possibly TRBD1 for D (6 bases). Trimming removed 4 bases from V and 3 bases from J, with 10 bases in between. This CDR3 is 14 amino acids long. The V gene's germline CDR1 is SGHRS and CDR2 YFSETQ. The CDR3 protein is CASSVQGSNEKLFF. CDR3 sequence (DNA): TGCGCCAGCAGCGTACAGGGTTCTAATGAAAAACTGTTTTTT.

The rearrangement links TRBV21-1 to TRBJ2-2; the table's D gene call, TRBD2, was not cross checked with the DNA. TRBV21-1 is an annotated pseudogene. There are 16 residues in the CDR3. The CDR3 nucleotides read TGTGCCAGCAGCAAATGCGACGGAGCCAACACCGGGGAGCTGTTTTTT. It encodes CASSKCDGANTGELFF.

This chain uses TRBV29-1 with TRBJ2-3; 10 bases map to TRBD2. Looked up from germline, CDR1 is SQVTM and CDR2 is ANQGSEA. CDR3 length: 14 residues. V gave up 3 bases and J gave up 5 bases; unmatched junction bases: 5. Written as DNA, the CDR3 is TGCAGCGTTGAGCTAGCGGGAGAGAGAGATACGCAGTATTTT. It encodes CSVELAGERDTQYF.

The V call is TRBV5-1, the J call TRBJ2-7, with 8 nucleotides matching TRBD2. Germline CDR1 SGHRS, CDR2 YFSETQ. CDR3 length: 17 residues. V lost 0 bases, J lost 1 base, and 9 bases stayed unmatched. CDR3 sequence: CASSLDPSASGSYEQYF. The DNA for the CDR3 is TGCGCCAGCAGCTTGGACCCCTCCGCTAGCGGGTCCTACGAGCAGTACTTC.

The chain is built from TRBV28 and TRBJ2-2; 16 bases are shared with TRBD2. CDR3 length equals 17 residues. V gave up 6 bases and J gave up 7 bases; unmatched junction bases: 8. Germline values: CDR1 MDHEN, CDR2 SYDVKM. CDR3 region: CASRSGTSGRAFGELFF. The DNA of the CDR3 is TGTGCCAGCAGATCCGGGACTAGCGGGAGGGCCTTCGGGGAGCTGTTTTTT.

The chain carries TRBV9 and TRBJ2-1; 8 bases align to TRBD1. With V trimmed by 5 bases and J by 2 bases, 3 bases remained unmatched. CDR3 length: 14 amino acids. Germline CDR1 SGDLS, CDR2 YYNGEE. The CDR3 DNA reads as TGTGCCAGCAGTACGGACAGGGCCTACAATGAGCAGTTCTTC. Its protein product is CASSTDRAYNEQFF.

The genes are TRBV30 and TRBJ1-6; weak D call: TRBD1 (6 bases). This CDR3 is 14 amino acids long. Trimming pared 4 bases from V and 6 bases from J, leaving 13 bases between. Germline values: CDR1 GTSNPN, CDR2 SVGIG (reference sequence). The CDR3 DNA sequence: TGTGCCTGGACCCCAGGGGATCTTAATTCACCCCTCCACTTT. As protein: CAWTPGDLNSPLHF.

The chain joins TRBV28 to TRBJ2-7; 12 positions agree with TRBD2. The CDR3 is 15 residues long. Trimming took 7 bases from V and 4 from J; bases not matched to a gene: 8. Looked up from germline, CDR1 is MDHEN and CDR2 is SYDVKM. The CDR3 protein is CASKVPTSGSYEQYF. CDR3 DNA sequence: TGTGCCAGCAAGGTCCCGACTAGCGGGAGTTACGAGCAGTACTTC. The full variable domain, its missing parts supplied by reference TRBV28 and TRBJ2-7, is DVKVTQSSRYLVKRTGEKVFLECVQDMDHENMFWYRQDPGLGLRLIYFSYDVKMKEKGDIPEGYSVSREKKERFSLILESASTNQTSMYLCASKVPTSGSYEQYFGPGTRLTVT.

The chain uses TRBV18 and TRBJ1-2; tentative D call: TRBD1 (5 bases). Germline-derived CDR1 and CDR2 are KGHSH and LQKENI. The CDR3 loop spans 14 amino acids. The germline V and J ends were trimmed by 2 bases and 5 bases, with 12 bases remaining between them. Here the CDR3 DNA reads TGTGCCAGCTCACCAATGGCAGGGTCGTATGGCTACACCTTC. It specifies CASSPMAGSYGYTF.